What follows is one TCR beta chain and its context. The data were taken from a study of cytomegalovirus exposure and HLA in healthy donors. The PCR contained 60 Vbeta and 13 Jbeta primers. Here immunoSEQ multiplex PCR was the method, and the copy in TCRdb shows in-frame clones only, minus some. The sample has 150,000 or so clones; roughly 80% are singletons. The CDR3 runs to 17 residues. V was clipped by 5 bases and J by 0 bases; unmatched bases: 11. Germline loops: CDR1 SGHTA, CDR2 FQGTGA. Healthy bone marrow donors made up the donors. V gene TRBV7-3 combines with J gene TRBJ1-2; 8 bases fit TRBD1. The sample was PBMCs. The clonotype originates from a man younger than 35 in good health and CMV-seropositive. CDR3: CASSPFTGTGSNYGYTF. The CDR3 region has the DNA TGTGCCAGCAGCCCGTTTACCGGGACAGGCTCTAACTATGGCTACACCTTC.